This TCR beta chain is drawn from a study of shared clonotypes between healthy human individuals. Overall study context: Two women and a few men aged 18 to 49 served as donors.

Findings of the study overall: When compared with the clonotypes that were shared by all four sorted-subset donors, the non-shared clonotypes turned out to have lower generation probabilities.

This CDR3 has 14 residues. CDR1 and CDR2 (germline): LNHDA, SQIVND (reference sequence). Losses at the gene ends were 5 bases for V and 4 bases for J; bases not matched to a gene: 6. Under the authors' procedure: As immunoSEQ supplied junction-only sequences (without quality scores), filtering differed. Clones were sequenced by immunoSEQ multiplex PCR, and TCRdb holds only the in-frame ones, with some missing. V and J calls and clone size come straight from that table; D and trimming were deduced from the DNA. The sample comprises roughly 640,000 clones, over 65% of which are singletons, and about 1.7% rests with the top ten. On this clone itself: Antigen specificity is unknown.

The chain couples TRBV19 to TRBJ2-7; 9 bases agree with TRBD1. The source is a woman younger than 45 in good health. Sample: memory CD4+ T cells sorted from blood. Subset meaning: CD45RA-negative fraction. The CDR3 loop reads CASSAGQGVYEQYF. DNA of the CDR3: TGTGCCAGTAGTGCGGGACAGGGAGTGTACGAGCAGTACTTC.